The present T cell receptor beta chain was sequenced within a study of CD8+CD57+ T cells in acquired aplastic anemia. Overall study: Yields of DNA that came from sorted CD4+ and CD8+ cells averaged about 3.5 ug.

This clonotype was detected only a few times. Its antigen is undetermined. Regarding the study as a whole: Patients had twenty-nine CD8+ CDR3 sequences in common with controls (the shared set).

Germline assignment: CDR1 SGHRS and CDR2 YFSETQ. Trimming left V 4 bases short and J 6 bases short, with 12 bases between. CDR3 length: 13 residues. The sequenced patients had an expansion of CD8+CD57+ cells seen by flow cytometry. With no exception, the patients had severe acquired aplastic anemia. The blood sampling took place in patients who had so far received no therapy. The study profiled TCR beta VDJ and CDR3 using genomic DNA as template. TCRdb analysed the reads with MiXCR anew, one entry per CDR3 protein. The sample includes 75,000 to 80,000 distinct CDR3 sequences, approximately 70% of them seen just once.

The sample was sorted CD4+, CD8+, or CD8+CD57+ T cells (not recorded which) from PBMCs. The chain is built from TRBV5-1 and TRBJ2-3; a weak D match, TRBD2 (6 bases). This TCR came from a human donor with aplastic anemia. The CDR3 sequence: CASSGLAIDTQYF. CDR3 bases: TGCGCCAGCAGCGGGCTAGCGATCGATACGCAGTATTTT.